These T cell receptor beta chains were read from a single sample in a study of shared T cell receptors in the human thymus. Here immunoSEQ multiplex PCR was the method, and the copy in TCRdb shows in-frame clones only, minus some. The data contain some 760,000 clones, 80% to 90% of them singletons. These data were also reused for a study on human thymus T cells.

The sample taken for sequencing was thymocytes. These receptors were taken from a girl in the first two years of life with a congenital heart defect. CDR3s include the opening cysteine and the closing phenylalanine or tryptophan. The D gene is left open where the match is weak. Clone size appears in some rows only: once, few, many, or a class for an expanded clone.

V	J	size	D	DNA	CDR3
TRBV19	TRBJ2-5	.	.	TGTGCCAGTAGTGACCTCGGACGGACTCAAGAGACCCAGTACTTC	CASSDLGRTQETQYF
TRBV25-1	TRBJ1-2	.	TRBD1	TGTGCCAGCAGCCCATGGCCGGGGACAGGCCTTTTGCTCACCTTC	CASSPWPGTGLLLTF
TRBV2	TRBJ1-5	.	TRBD1	TGTGCCAGCCAACAGGGGGCGCTTGGCAATCAGCCCCAGCATTTT	CASQQGALGNQPQHF
TRBV6-1	TRBJ2-2	.	TRBD1	TGTGCCAGCAGTGAAGTAAGTTCGGGACAGCGACGACGAGTCGACACCGGGGAGCTGTTTTTT	CASSEVSSGQRRRVDTGELFF
TRBV30	TRBJ2-1	.	.	TGTGCCTGGAGTGTACCCGAGACTAGACGGTTCTTC	CAWSVPETRRFF
TRBV6-1	TRBJ1-2	.	.	TGTGCCAGCAAACAGGGAGGGGGTGGCTACACCTTC	CASKQGGGGYTF
TRBV5-6	TRBJ2-7	.	.	TGTGCCAGCAGCTCGGACAGTTCACACCCTCTGAGCTCCTACGAGCAGTACTTC	CASSSDSSHPLSSYEQYF
TRBV9	TRBJ1-2	.	TRBD1	TGTGCCAGCAGCGTAGGGCGGGGAGGACAGGGTCTCCCCTATGGCTACACCTTC	CASSVGRGGQGLPYGYTF
TRBV28	TRBJ2-1	.	TRBD2	TGTGCCAGCAATAAGCGGGGGGGCACGAATGAGCAGTTCTTC	CASNKRGGTNEQFF
TRBV11-2	TRBJ1-4	.	TRBD1	TGTGCCAGCAGCTCGACAGGGGGAACTATGAGGGCTAATGAAAAACTGTTTTTT	CASSSTGGTMRANEKLFF
TRBV6-1	TRBJ2-5	.	TRBD2	TGTGCCAGCAGTGTCGGGACTAGCGGGGGGATCCAAGAGACCCAGTACTTC	CASSVGTSGGIQETQYF
TRBV10-1	TRBJ2-7	.	.	TGCGCCAGCAGTCAACGGGCCGGGGTGAGGTACTTC	CASSQRAGVRYF
TRBV6-1	TRBJ2-3	.	TRBD2	TGTGCCAGCAGTGAATTAGCGGGCCCCGGGCCAGATACGCAGTATTTT	CASSELAGPGPDTQYF
TRBV7-6	TRBJ1-1	.	.	TGTGCCAGCAGCTTAGACAGGGCAAACACTGAAGCTTTCTTT	CASSLDRANTEAFF
TRBV27	TRBJ1-5	.	.	TGTGCCAGCAGCCGCCGGACAGCAGGAGATTATAGCAATCAGCCCCAGCATTTT	CASSRRTAGDYSNQPQHF
TRBV6-1	TRBJ1-3	few	TRBD1	TGTGCCAGCAGTGAAGCGACAGGGCACTCTGGAAACACCATATATTTT	CASSEATGHSGNTIYF
TRBV7-9	TRBJ1-1	.	.	TGTGCCAGCAGCTCGGACATGACAGGGAACACTGAAGCTTTCTTT	CASSSDMTGNTEAFF
TRBV27	TRBJ1-5	.	.	TGTGCCAGCAGTTCGCCGAGGGGGGGTTCCAATCAGCCCCAGCATTTT	CASSSPRGGSNQPQHF
TRBV4-1	TRBJ1-1	.	.	TGCGCCAGCAGCCAAGTACGACAGGATGAAGCTTTCTTT	CASSQVRQDEAFF
TRBV5-1	TRBJ1-4	.	TRBD1	TGCGCCAGCAGACCGGCGACAGGGTCGAGCGAAAAACTGTTTTTT	CASRPATGSSEKLFF
TRBV4-1	TRBJ2-7	.	.	TGCGCCAGCAGCCCAAAATTGGGGCGAGTAGGAGGGCTCTACGAGCAGTACTTC	CASSPKLGRVGGLYEQYF
TRBV28	TRBJ1-6	.	.	TGTGCCAGCACGGGCAGGGGAAATTCACCCCTCCACTTT	CASTGRGNSPLHF
TRBV5-4	TRBJ1-1	.	.	TGTGCCAGCAGCTTGATACCTGAGTTGAACACTGAAGCTTTCTTT	CASSLIPELNTEAFF
TRBV2	TRBJ1-2	.	.	TGTGCCAGCAGAAGATTGGCGGATGGCTACACCTTC	CASRRLADGYTF
TRBV5-6	TRBJ2-7	.	TRBD2	TGTGCCAGCAGCTTGGGTCTCCTAGCGGGGGGGAGAAACGAGCAGTACTTC	CASSLGLLAGGRNEQYF
TRBV7-9	TRBJ1-4	.	.	TGTGCCAGCAGCTTTATTGGAGGCTCGGAAAAACTGTTTTTT	CASSFIGGSEKLFF
TRBV4-1	TRBJ2-2	.	TRBD2	TGCGCCACCGGGACTAGCGGGGGGGAGAAAGAGACCCGGCCGAACACCGGGGAGCTGTTTTTT	CATGTSGGEKETRPNTGELFF
TRBV5-1	TRBJ1-4	.	.	TGCGCCAGCAGCCGGACTTCTAATGAAAAACTGTTTTTT	CASSRTSNEKLFF
TRBV6-5	TRBJ2-3	few	TRBD1	TGTGCCAGCAGTTATTCCCGGACAGGCGATACGCAGTATTTT	CASSYSRTGDTQYF
TRBV19	TRBJ1-4	.	TRBD1	TGTGCCAGTGGGGACAGGGGAGGTGGAAATGAAAAACTGTTTTTT	CASGDRGGGNEKLFF
TRBV4-1	TRBJ2-6	.	.	TGCGCCAGCAGCCAGGAACTATACCACTCTGGGGCCAACGTCCTGACTTTC	CASSQELYHSGANVLTF
TRBV9	TRBJ2-2	once	TRBD2	TGTGCCAGCAGCGTCCTTCCGGGGGGAGGGACCGGGGAGCTGTTTTTT	CASSVLPGGGTGELFF
TRBV6-5	TRBJ1-6	.	.	TGTGCCAGCAGCCACGGGAATTCACCCCTCCACTTT	CASSHGNSPLHF
TRBV19	TRBJ1-6	.	.	TGTGCCAGTAGTATGGCCCCGGGAGGGGATAATTCACCCCTCCACTTT	CASSMAPGGDNSPLHF
TRBV7-9	TRBJ1-2	.	.	TGTGCCAGCAGCTTATCAGGGGATCGGATCTATGGCTACACCTTC	CASSLSGDRIYGYTF
TRBV7-8	TRBJ2-1	once	TRBD2	TGTGCCAGCAGCTTGGCGCGGGGGATTTACAATGAGCAGTTCTTC	CASSLARGIYNEQFF
TRBV6-1	TRBJ2-7	.	TRBD1	TGTGCCAGCAGGCGGACAGGGGAGACCTACGAGCAGTACTTC	CASRRTGETYEQYF
TRBV6-1	TRBJ1-1	.	TRBD1	TGTGCCAGCAGTGAAGAGAGGACAGGGTGCACTGAAGCTTTCTTT	CASSEERTGCTEAFF
TRBV28	TRBJ2-7	.	.	TGTGCCAGCAGTTTTTCGGGGTGCGAGCAGTACTTC	CASSFSGCEQYF
TRBV5-1	TRBJ1-2	.	TRBD1	TGCGCCAGCAGCTTGTTTCAGGGGGCGCAGAGTGGCTACACCTTC	CASSLFQGAQSGYTF
TRBV10-3	TRBJ1-4	.	.	TGTGCCATCAGTGAGTCTTCGGGGGGAGCTAATGAAAAACTGTTTTTT	CAISESSGGANEKLFF
TRBV7-2	TRBJ2-2	.	.	TGTGCCAGCAGCTTAGAGAGGAGGGGCAGCGGGAACACCGGGGAGCTGTTTTTT	CASSLERRGSGNTGELFF
TRBV7-9	TRBJ1-2	.	.	TGTGCCAGCAGCTTATGGTCGGGGGATAACTATGGCTACACCTTC	CASSLWSGDNYGYTF
TRBV4-1	TRBJ1-3	.	.	TGCGCCAGCAGCTCCAAGATTTGGGAGACCCACTCTGGAAACACCATATATTTT	CASSSKIWETHSGNTIYF
TRBV5-1	TRBJ2-3	.	TRBD2	TGCGCCAGCAGCTTGGGACCACGACTAGCGGGGGAAACAGATACGCAGTATTTT	CASSLGPRLAGETDTQYF
TRBV15	TRBJ2-2	.	.	TGTGCCACCAGCGTGGGCCAGCTAAACACCGGGGAGCTGTTTTTT	CATSVGQLNTGELFF
TRBV27	TRBJ1-1	.	TRBD1	TGTGCCAGCATCGACTTACAGGGGGATGACACTGAAGCTTTCTTT	CASIDLQGDDTEAFF
TRBV28	TRBJ2-5	.	.	TGTGCCAGCAGTTTAGGCGGTCCAGGGTCCACCGAGACCCAGTACTTC	CASSLGGPGSTETQYF
TRBV28	TRBJ1-1	.	TRBD1	TGTGCCAGCAGTTTAGACAGGGGTAAGGCTGAAGCTTTCTTT	CASSLDRGKAEAFF
TRBV4-3	TRBJ2-7	.	.	TGCGCCAGCAGCCGTATTTTGTGGGCCTCGCACGAGCAGTACTTC	CASSRILWASHEQYF
TRBV13	TRBJ1-3	.	.	TGTGCCAGCAGCTTACGACCCCGACACCGCTCTGGAAACACCATATATTTT	CASSLRPRHRSGNTIYF